The T cell receptor beta chain under discussion was sequenced for a study of PD-1 blockade in classical Hodgkin lymphoma. Study-wide findings and caveats: When set against healthy donors, newly diagnosed patients were reported to show lower baseline TCR diversity. CD4+ TCR diversity, unlike CD8+, climbed significantly by C4D1.

Time point: cycle 4 day 1 (C4D1), after 6 weeks of nivolumab. The patients all showed relapse after autologous stem cell transplantation, while their brentuximab vedotin exposure varied. Libraries were prepared by immunoSEQ multiplex PCR; TCRdb keeps only in-frame clonotypes and omits some of them. The sample lists tens of thousands of clones, roughly 73% occurring once. This clone was seen a single time. Its target is unknown. This sequence was found in a human donor with classical Hodgkin lymphoma. The sequences come from peripheral blood mononuclear cells (PBMCs), collected before the fourth cycle of nivolumab.

CDR3 sequence (DNA): TGTGCCACGAGAGACAGAGGACCTAGCACAGATACGCAGTATTTT. It yields the protein CATRDRGPSTDTQYF. The rearrangement uses TRBV19 and TRBJ2-3; D is perhaps TRBD1 (5 bases). V was cut by 10 bases and J by 0 bases, with 17 bases left in between. The CDR3 sequence is 15 residues long. Germline CDR1 LNHDA, CDR2 SQIVND (reference sequence).